This TCR beta chain is drawn from a study of cytotoxic CD8 clonotypes in ibrutinib-treated CLL. Notes on this clone: Antigen specificity is unknown.

Produced via immunoSEQ multiplex PCR; TCRdb's table is partial and in-frame only. The data hold some 28,000 clones, with around three fifths observed a single time. Trimming took off 0 bases at V and 7 bases at J, with 15 bases between the two ends. Germline values: CDR1 SQVTM, CDR2 ANQGSEA. CDR3 size: 14 residues. Study conclusions and caveats: Contraction or stability on treatment was seen for public clonotypes, which were uncommon. A rise in clonality was seen at ibrutinib response, and a fall back toward baseline was seen at progression.

This sequence joins TRBV29-1 and TRBJ2-5, with D possibly TRBD1 on 5 matching bases. The source is a human donor with chronic lymphocytic leukemia. This sample comprised PBMCs, obtained before ibrutinib treatment. This CDR3 reads CSVEEGPQGGTQYF. In DNA form, the CDR3 reads TGCAGCGTTGAAGAAGGACCCCAGGGCGGGACCCAGTACTTC.